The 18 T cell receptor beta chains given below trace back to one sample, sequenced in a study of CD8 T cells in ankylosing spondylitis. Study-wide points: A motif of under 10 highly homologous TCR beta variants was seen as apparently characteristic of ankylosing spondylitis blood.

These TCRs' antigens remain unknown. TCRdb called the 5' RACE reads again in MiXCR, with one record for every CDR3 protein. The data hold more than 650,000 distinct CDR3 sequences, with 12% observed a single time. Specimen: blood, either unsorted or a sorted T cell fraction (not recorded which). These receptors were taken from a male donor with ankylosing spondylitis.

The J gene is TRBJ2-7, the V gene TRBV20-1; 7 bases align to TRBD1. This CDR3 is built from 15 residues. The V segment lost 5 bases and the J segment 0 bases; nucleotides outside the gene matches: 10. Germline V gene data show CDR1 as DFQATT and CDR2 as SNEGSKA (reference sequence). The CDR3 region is CSAPSGTDLSYEQYF. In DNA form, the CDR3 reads TGCAGTGCTCCCTCCGGGACAGATCTCTCCTACGAGCAGTACTTC.

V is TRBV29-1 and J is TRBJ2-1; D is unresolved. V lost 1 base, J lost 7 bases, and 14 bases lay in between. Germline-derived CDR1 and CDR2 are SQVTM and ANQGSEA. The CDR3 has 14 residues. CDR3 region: CSVEVPGLRNEQFF. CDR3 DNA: TGCAGCGTTGAAGTCCCAGGTCTACGGAATGAGCAGTTCTTC.

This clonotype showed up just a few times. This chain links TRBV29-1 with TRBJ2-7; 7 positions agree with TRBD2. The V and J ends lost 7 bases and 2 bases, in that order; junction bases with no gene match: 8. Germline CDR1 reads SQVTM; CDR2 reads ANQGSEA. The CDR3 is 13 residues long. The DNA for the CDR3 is TGCAGCGCCAAGGGAGGGACCACCTACGAGCAGTACTTC. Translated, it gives CSAKGGTTYEQYF.

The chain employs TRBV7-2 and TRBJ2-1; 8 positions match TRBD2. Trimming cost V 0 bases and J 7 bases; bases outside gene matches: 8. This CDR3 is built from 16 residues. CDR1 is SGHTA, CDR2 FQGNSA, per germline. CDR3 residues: CASSLASASGQNEQFF. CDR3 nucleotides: TGTGCCAGCAGCTTAGCGAGCGCTAGCGGGCAAAATGAGCAGTTCTTC.

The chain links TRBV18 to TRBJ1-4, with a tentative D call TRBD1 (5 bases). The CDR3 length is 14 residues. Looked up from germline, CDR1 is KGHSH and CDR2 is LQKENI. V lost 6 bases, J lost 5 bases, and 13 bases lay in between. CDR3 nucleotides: TGTGCCAGCTCTACCGGGACCGGGAATGAAAAACTGTTTTTT. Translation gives CASSTGTGNEKLFF.

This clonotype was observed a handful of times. Written as DNA, the CDR3 is TGTGCCAGCAGCTTAGGGAGTCCGACGGGAGCTACGCAGTATTTT. Translated: CASSLGSPTGATQYF. The V gene is TRBV7-2, the J gene TRBJ2-3, with D tentatively TRBD2 (6 bases). This CDR3 region has 15 residues. Germline V gene sequence: CDR1 SGHTA, CDR2 FQGNSA. The V end lost 1 base, the J end lost 8 bases, and 16 bases lay between the germline ends.

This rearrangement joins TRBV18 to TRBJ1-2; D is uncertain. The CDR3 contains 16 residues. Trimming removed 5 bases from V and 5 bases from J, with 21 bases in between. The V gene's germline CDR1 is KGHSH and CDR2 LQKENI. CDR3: CASSSFDGPESYGYTF. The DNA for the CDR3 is TGTGCCAGCTCATCCTTTGACGGCCCAGAGTCTTATGGCTACACCTTC.

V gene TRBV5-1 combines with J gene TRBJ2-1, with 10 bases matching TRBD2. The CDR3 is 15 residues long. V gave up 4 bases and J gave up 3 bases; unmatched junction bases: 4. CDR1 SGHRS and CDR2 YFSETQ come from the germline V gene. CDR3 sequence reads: CASSAGLAFYNEQFF. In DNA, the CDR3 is TGCGCCAGCAGCGCGGGACTAGCGTTCTACAATGAGCAGTTCTTC.

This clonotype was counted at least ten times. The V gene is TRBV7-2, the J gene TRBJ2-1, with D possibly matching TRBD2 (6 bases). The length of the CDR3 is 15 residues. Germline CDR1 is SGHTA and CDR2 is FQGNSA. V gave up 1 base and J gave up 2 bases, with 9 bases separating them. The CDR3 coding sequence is TGTGCCAGCAGCTTAGTGGGGACTCCCTACAATGAGCAGTTCTTC. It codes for CASSLVGTPYNEQFF.

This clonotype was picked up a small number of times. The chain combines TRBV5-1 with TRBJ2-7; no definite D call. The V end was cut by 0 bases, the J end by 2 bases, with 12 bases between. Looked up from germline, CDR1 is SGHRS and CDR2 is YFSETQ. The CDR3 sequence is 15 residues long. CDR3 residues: CASSLEGRIAYEQYF. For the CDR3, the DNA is TGCGCCAGCAGCTTGGAGGGCAGGATAGCCTACGAGCAGTACTTC.

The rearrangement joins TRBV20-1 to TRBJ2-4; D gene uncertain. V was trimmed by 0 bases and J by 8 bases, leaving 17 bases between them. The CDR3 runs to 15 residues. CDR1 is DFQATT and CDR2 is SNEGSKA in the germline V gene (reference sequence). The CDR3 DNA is TGCAGTGCTAGAGACGACCTATCGGAGATGGACATTCAGTACTTC. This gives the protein CSARDDLSEMDIQYF.

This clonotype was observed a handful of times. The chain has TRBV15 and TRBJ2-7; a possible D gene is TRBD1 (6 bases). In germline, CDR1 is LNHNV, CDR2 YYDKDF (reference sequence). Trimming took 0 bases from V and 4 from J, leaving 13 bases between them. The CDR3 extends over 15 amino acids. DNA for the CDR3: TGTGCCACCAGCAGAGAGGGTCAGGGGTTGTACGAGCAGTACTTC. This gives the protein CATSREGQGLYEQYF.

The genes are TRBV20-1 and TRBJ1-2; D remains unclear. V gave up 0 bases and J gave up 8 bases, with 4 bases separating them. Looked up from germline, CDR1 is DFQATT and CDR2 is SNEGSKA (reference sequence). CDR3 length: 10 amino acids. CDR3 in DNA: TGCAGTGCTAGAGATCTGGGCTACACCTTC. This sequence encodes CSARDLGYTF.

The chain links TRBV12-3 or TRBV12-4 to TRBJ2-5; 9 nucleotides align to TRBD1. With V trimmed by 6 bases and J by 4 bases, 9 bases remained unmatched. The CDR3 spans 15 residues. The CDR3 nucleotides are TGTGCCAGCAGCTACAGGGGGCGACGTGGAGAGACCCAGTACTTC. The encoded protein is CASSYRGRRGETQYF.

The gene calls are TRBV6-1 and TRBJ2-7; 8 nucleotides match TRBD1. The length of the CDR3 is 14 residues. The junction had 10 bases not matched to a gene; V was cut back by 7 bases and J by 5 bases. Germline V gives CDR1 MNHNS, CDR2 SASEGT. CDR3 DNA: TGTGCCAGCACCCAACCAGGGGGCCGGGACGAGCAGTACTTC. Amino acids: CASTQPGGRDEQYF.

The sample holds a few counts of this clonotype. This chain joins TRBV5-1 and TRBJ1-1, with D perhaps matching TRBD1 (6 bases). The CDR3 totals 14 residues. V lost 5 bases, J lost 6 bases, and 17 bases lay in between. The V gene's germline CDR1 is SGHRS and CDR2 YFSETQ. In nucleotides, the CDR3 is TGCGCCAGCAGAGGGACAATTGCCCGTTCTGAAGCTTTCTTT. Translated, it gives CASRGTIARSEAFF.

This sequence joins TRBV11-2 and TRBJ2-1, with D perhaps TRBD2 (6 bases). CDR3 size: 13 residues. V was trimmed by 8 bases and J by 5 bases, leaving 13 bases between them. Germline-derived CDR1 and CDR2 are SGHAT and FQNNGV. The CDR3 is CASGGYSNNEQFF. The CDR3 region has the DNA TGTGCCAGCGGGGGGTACTCAAACAATGAGCAGTTCTTC.

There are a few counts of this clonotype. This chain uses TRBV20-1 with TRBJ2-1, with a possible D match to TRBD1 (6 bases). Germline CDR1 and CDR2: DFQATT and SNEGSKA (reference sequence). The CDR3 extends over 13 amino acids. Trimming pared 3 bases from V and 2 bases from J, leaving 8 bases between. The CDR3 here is CSARDRPYNEQFF. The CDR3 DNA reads TGCAGTGCTAGGGACAGACCCTACAATGAGCAGTTCTTC.